The 9 T cell receptor beta chains below were found in one sample sequenced in a study of cytomegalovirus exposure and HLA in healthy donors. The PCR used 60 Vbeta and 13 Jbeta primers. Repertoires were generated with immunoSEQ multiplex PCR, while TCRdb's copy carries only in-frame clones and drops some. The sample includes approximately 150,000 clones, about 80% of them seen just once. The specimen was PBMCs. The receptors originated from a man aged 25-40 years in good health and CMV-seronegative.

The chain recombines TRBV28 with TRBJ2-3; 13 nucleotides agree with TRBD2. V shed 4 bases, J shed 2 bases, and the junction held 12 bases outside the gene matches. The CDR3 is 19 amino acids. Germline-derived CDR1 and CDR2 are MDHEN and SYDVKM. Written as DNA, the CDR3 is TGTGCCAGCAGTTACCCTTGGACTAGCGGGGGAGATATCACAGATACGCAGTATTTT. It encodes CASSYPWTSGGDITDTQYF.

This chain connects TRBV29-1 to TRBJ2-3; 9 positions match TRBD2. Per the germline V gene, CDR1 is SQVTM and CDR2 is ANQGSEA. The CDR3 has 18 residues. V lost 4 bases, J lost 1 base, and 15 bases stayed unmatched. CDR3 nucleotides: TGCAGCGTTGGAGGTGGCGTGCTAGCGGGACGGGGCACAGATACGCAGTATTTT. Its protein product is CSVGGGVLAGRGTDTQYF.

The table lists this clone with a few counts. The V gene is TRBV14, the J gene TRBJ2-3, with TRBD2 as a possible D gene (5 bases). Between the trimmed V and J ends, which lost 5 bases and 5 bases, there was a span of 14 bases. The CDR3 is 14 amino acids. Germline loops: CDR1 SGHDN, CDR2 FVKESK. CDR3 nucleotides: TGTGCCAGCAGCGTGTGGGGAGAAAAAGATACGCAGTATTTT. This codes for CASSVWGEKDTQYF.

This sequence joins TRBV4-3 and TRBJ2-1, with TRBD2 matching over 13 bases. This CDR3 has 15 amino acids. Germline lookup yields CDR1 LGHNA and CDR2 YSLEER. The junction had 0 bases not matched to a gene; V was cut back by 1 base and J by 6 bases. In DNA, the CDR3 is TGCGCCAGCAGCCAAGGACTAGCGGGGGGCAATGAGCAGTTCTTC. It codes for CASSQGLAGGNEQFF.

The chain carries TRBV11-2 and TRBJ2-7; TRBD2 matches at 15 bases. Germline CDR1 is SGHAT and CDR2 is FQNNGV. Unmatched junction bases numbered 7, after V lost 5 bases and J lost 5 bases. CDR3 length: 16 amino acids. CDR3 coding DNA: TGTGCCAGCAGCACCGGGACTAGCGGGGGGCCCCACGAGCAGTACTTC. It translates to CASSTGTSGGPHEQYF.

The V call is TRBV21-1, the J call TRBJ2-3; the table's D call, TRBD1, has no DNA check behind it. TRBV21-1 is reported as a pseudogene. This CDR3 spans 17 amino acids. The CDR3 region is CASSKLKKQGGTDTQYF. DNA of the CDR3: TGTGCCAGCAGCAAATTAAAAAAACAGGGGGGCACAGATACGCAGTATTTT.

The chain is built from TRBV7-9 and TRBJ2-7, with D maybe TRBD1 (6 bases). Germline-derived CDR1 and CDR2 are SEHNR and FQNEAQ (reference sequence). This CDR3 is 13 amino acids long. The germline V and J ends were trimmed by 2 bases and 2 bases, with 7 bases remaining between them. The DNA of the CDR3 is TGTGCCAGCAGCTTACGGACAGCCTACGAGCAGTACTTC. Translation gives CASSLRTAYEQYF.

This sequence joins TRBV6-5 and TRBJ2-7, with 7 bases identical to TRBD2. The CDR3 has 16 amino acids. Germline V CDR1 and CDR2: MNHEY, SVGAGI. Germline trimming cut 0 bases from V and 2 bases from J; bases unmatched to any gene: 7. CDR3 sequence (DNA): TGTGCCAGCAGTTACTCAAGCGGGAACGGGCCCTACGAGCAGTACTTC. The encoded protein is CASSYSSGNGPYEQYF.

This clone was counted once. CDR3 nucleotides: TGTGCCAGCAGCTTAGACAGGGCCGGGAACACTGAAGCTTTCTTT. It yields the protein CASSLDRAGNTEAFF. The chain has TRBV11-2 and TRBJ1-1; possibly TRBD1 for D (5 bases). The CDR3 consists of 15 residues. V lost 0 bases to trimming and J lost 1 base, with 9 bases between them. Germline V lookup: CDR1 SGHAT, CDR2 FQNNGV.